This T cell receptor beta chain was obtained from a study of blood T cell repertoires in COVID-19. Original data processing: Researchers report that nucleated cell counts were estimated from reference gene primer amplification. Here immunoSEQ multiplex PCR was the method, and the copy in TCRdb shows in-frame clones only, minus some. Clone size and the V and J calls come from that table; the DNA yielded D and trimming. The sample yields tens of thousands of clones, 90% to 95% seen once. This TCR derives from a human donor with active COVID-19. The donor label of this sample is uncertain. The sample taken for sequencing was peripheral blood.

The CDR3 DNA reads as TGTGCCAGCACCTACTCTGGGGCCGATCGAGGAGCTTTCTTT. It is translated as CASTYSGADRGAFF. The chain links TRBV7-9 to TRBJ1-1; D perhaps matches TRBD1 (5 bases). CDR1 SEHNR and CDR2 FQNEAQ come from the germline V gene (reference sequence). V lost 7 bases and J lost 10, with 22 bases in between. The CDR3 is 14 residues long.